This passage covers 12 T cell receptor beta chains from one sample sequenced in a study of type 1 and type 2 diabetes patients. Amplification started from genomic DNA. Amplification of the beta chain CDR3 used 30 forward and 13 reverse multiplex primers. Each CDR3 protein is one row after TCRdb ran MiXCR on the multiplex PCR reads. The repertoire holds 250,000 to 300,000 distinct CDR3 sequences, with roughly 48% as singletons. Sequencing was carried out using peripheral blood mononuclear cells (PBMCs). The source of these receptors is a man between 18 and 29 years old with type 2 diabetes.

This CDR3 reads CASSQVATGNNQPQHF. DNA of the CDR3: TGCGCCAGCAGCCAAGTGGCGACAGGTAATAATCAGCCCCAGCATTTT. The chain is built from TRBV4-1 and TRBJ1-5, with D perhaps TRBD1 (6 bases). Deletions cut 1 base from V and 4 bases from J, with 14 bases between. The germline gives CDR1 MGHRA, CDR2 YSYEKL. The CDR3 length is 16 residues.

This clonotype was recorded at least ten times. V and J are TRBV7-2 and TRBJ2-7; 8 bases match TRBD1. The CDR3 has 15 amino acids. Germline assignment: CDR1 SGHTA and CDR2 FQGNSA. Trimming cost V 6 bases and J 3 bases; bases outside gene matches: 10. The CDR3 sequence is CASSWYVGTGYEQYF. In nucleotides, the CDR3 is TGTGCCAGCAGTTGGTACGTAGGGACAGGCTACGAGCAGTACTTC.

This clonotype turned up a few times. The chain couples TRBV4-1 to TRBJ1-3; D not resolved. The CDR3 runs to 13 residues. V was pared by 0 bases and J by 5 bases, with 5 bases between. Germline CDR1 is MGHRA and CDR2 is YSYEKL. The CDR3 loop is CASSQDTRNTIYF. The CDR3 region has the DNA TGCGCCAGCAGCCAAGATACGAGAAACACCATATATTTT.

This clonotype has just a few counts. This chain uses TRBV12-3 or TRBV12-4 with TRBJ1-4; the D gene is possibly TRBD1 (5 bases). This CDR3 region has 14 residues. The V end was cut by 4 bases, the J end by 7 bases, with 13 bases between. The CDR3 DNA reads TGTGCCAGCAGTTCGCGGGGGTATCGTGAAAAACTGTTTTTT. Protein product: CASSSRGYREKLFF.

This clonotype was detected only once. The gene calls are TRBV28 and TRBJ2-2, with D possibly matching TRBD1 (5 bases). CDR3 length: 15 residues. The germline gives CDR1 MDHEN, CDR2 SYDVKM. Trimming took 3 bases from V and 4 from J, leaving 12 bases between them. This CDR3 reads CASSFSGSGTGELFF. The CDR3, as DNA: TGTGCCAGCAGTTTTTCAGGGTCGGGCACCGGGGAGCTGTTTTTT. Combining the CDR3 with reference TRBV28 and TRBJ2-2 gives the whole variable domain DVKVTQSSRYLVKRTGEKVFLECVQDMDHENMFWYRQDPGLGLRLIYFSYDVKMKEKGDIPEGYSVSREKKERFSLILESASTNQTSMYLCASSFSGSGTGELFFGEGSRLTVL.

The chain uses TRBV9 and TRBJ2-7, with 7 bases that match TRBD2. J gave up 1 base and V 2 bases, and 6 bases lay outside the gene matches. Germline CDR1 and CDR2: SGDLS and YYNGEE. The CDR3 is 15 amino acids. The CDR3, as DNA: TGTGCCAGCAGCGTTTCCAGCGGGGTTTCCTACGAGCAGTACTTC. This translates into CASSVSSGVSYEQYF.

A word on this clonotype: No conserved phenylalanine or tryptophan is present at the end of the CDR3, so a read error is the likely explanation. Because the CDR3's place on the DNA is in doubt, the DNA is left out and the CDR3 is given as listed by TCRdb. This sequence joins TRBV15 and TRBJ2-5. The CDR3 is made up of 8 amino acids, end residues included. The germline V gene has CDR1 LNHNV and CDR2 YYDKDF (reference sequence). This chain's CDR3 is CATSSFRT.

This clonotype was observed a few times. V gene TRBV5-1 combines with J gene TRBJ2-7; D gene unclear. This CDR3 is 14 amino acids long. Germline CDR1 reads SGHRS; CDR2 reads YFSETQ. The V gene lost 2 bases and the J gene lost 0 bases, with 9 bases spanning the gap. The CDR3 coding sequence is TGCGCCAGCAGCTTAGGCAGGTCCTCCTACGAGCAGTACTTC. Amino acid sequence: CASSLGRSSYEQYF.

This chain uses TRBV7-2 with TRBJ2-7; no clear D gene. Looked up from germline, CDR1 is SGHTA and CDR2 is FQGNSA. V shed 1 base and J shed 3 bases, with 7 bases lying between them. The CDR3 consists of 13 residues. For the CDR3, the DNA is TGTGCCAGCAGCTTAGATGGGTACTACGAGCAGTACTTC. Its protein is CASSLDGYYEQYF. Full variable domain (missing parts from reference TRBV7-2 and TRBJ2-7): GAGVSQSPSNKVTEKGKDVELRCDPISGHTALYWYRQSLGQGLEFLIYFQGNSAPDKSGLPSDRFSAERTGGSVSTLTIQRTQQEDSAVYLCASSLDGYYEQYFGPGTRLTVT.

This clonotype was observed a few times. V and J are TRBV7-7 and TRBJ2-1; 10 bases map to TRBD2. Germline-derived CDR1 and CDR2 are SSHAT and FNYEAQ (reference sequence). V shed 1 base and J 0 bases; nucleotides not matched to a gene: 3. The CDR3 covers 17 residues. This CDR3 is CASSLGTSGSSYNEQFF. The CDR3 nucleotides are TGTGCCAGCAGCTTAGGGACTAGCGGTAGCTCCTACAATGAGCAGTTCTTC. Supplemented by reference TRBV7-7 and TRBJ2-1, the full variable domain reads GAGVSQSPRYKVTKRGQDVTLRCDPISSHATLYWYQQALGQGPEFLTYFNYEAQPDKSGLPSDRFSAERPEGSISTLTIQRTEQRDSAMYRCASSLGTSGSSYNEQFFGPGTRLTVL.

The chain joins TRBV20-1 to TRBJ2-7; TRBD2 matches 10 bases. The CDR3 has 13 amino acids. J was trimmed by 4 bases and V by 6 bases; bases with no gene match: 6. In germline, CDR1 is DFQATT, CDR2 SNEGSKA (reference sequence). CDR3 loop: CSAPSGSGYEQYF. CDR3 DNA sequence: TGCAGTGCCCCTAGCGGGAGTGGGTACGAGCAGTACTTC.

Notes on this clonotype: Just one base apart from a much larger clone, this may be a read error. The V gene is TRBV2, the J gene TRBJ2-2; D gene ambiguous. The CDR3 covers 15 residues. Deletions cut 5 bases from V and 0 bases from J, with 10 bases between. Germline CDR1 is SNHLY and CDR2 is FYNNEI. The CDR3 nucleotides are TGTGCCAGCAGTAACCCGAGAGCGAACACCGGGGAGCTGTTTTTT. It codes for CASSNPRANTGELFF.